This TCR beta chain was sequenced for a study of T cells after somatic rescue of genetic block. The junction had 10 bases not matched to a gene; V was cut back by 3 bases and J by 4 bases. This CDR3 has 16 amino acids. Germline assignment: CDR1 SGHRS and CDR2 YFSETQ. Data came from immunoSEQ multiplex PCR; TCRdb stores just in-frame clones and leaves some out. The table lists about 88,000 clones, about 90% of them singletons, with approximately 1.5% in the top ten. Source material: peripheral blood mononuclear cells (PBMCs). V is TRBV5-1 and J is TRBJ1-2; 9 bases align to TRBD1. The source of this sequence is a woman under 30. This CDR3 is CASSWEQGAIPYGYTF. Written as DNA, the CDR3 is TGCGCCAGCAGCTGGGAACAGGGGGCGATCCCCTATGGCTACACCTTC.